This TCR beta chain was documented in a study of memory CD4+ T cells and cytomegalovirus serostatus. Overall study context: This sample comes from healthy Belgian adults, roughly 9 CMV seropositive, around 26 seronegative. Study-wide results and limits: Of 164 reported CMV TCRbeta sequences, 55 to 80 were found in memory CD4+ repertoires. CMV serostatus prediction reached median AUC approximately 0.95, or 0.91 with US-trained model.

The table came from immunoSEQ multiplex PCR; TCRdb's copy has only in-frame clones and leaves some out. Of about 46,000 clones listed, around 77% are singletons. Single viable CD3+CD4+CD8-CD45RO+ cells were sorted as the memory CD4+ T cells. CD4+ T cells were isolated by positive magnetic selection. Per the germline V gene, CDR1 is SEHNR and CDR2 is FQNEAQ (reference sequence). The CDR3 length is 13 residues. V was clipped by 4 bases and J by 3 bases, with 9 bases between them. Comments on this clone: Its antigen is not identified.

This receptor was taken from an adult in good health and CMV-seronegative. Sequencing used memory CD4+ T cells from blood. The V gene is TRBV7-9, the J gene TRBJ1-1; D not resolved. CDR3 residues: CASSSDPDTEAFF. In nucleotides, the CDR3 is TGTGCCAGCAGCTCTGATCCGGACACTGAAGCTTTCTTT.